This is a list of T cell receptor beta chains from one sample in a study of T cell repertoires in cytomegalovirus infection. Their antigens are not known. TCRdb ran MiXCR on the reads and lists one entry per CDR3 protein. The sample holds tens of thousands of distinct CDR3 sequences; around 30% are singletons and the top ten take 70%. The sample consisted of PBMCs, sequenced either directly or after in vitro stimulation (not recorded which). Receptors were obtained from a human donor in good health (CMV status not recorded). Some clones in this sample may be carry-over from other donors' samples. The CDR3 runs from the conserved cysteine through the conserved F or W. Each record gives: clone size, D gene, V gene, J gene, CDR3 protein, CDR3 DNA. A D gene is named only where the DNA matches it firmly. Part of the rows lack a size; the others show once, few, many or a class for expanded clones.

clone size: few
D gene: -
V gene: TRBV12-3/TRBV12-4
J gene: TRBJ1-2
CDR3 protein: CASSLRGYGYTF
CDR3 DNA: TGTGCCAGCAGTTTACGGGGATATGGCTACACCTTC

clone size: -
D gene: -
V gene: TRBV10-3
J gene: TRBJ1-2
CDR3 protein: CAISEPSAGSDYGYTF
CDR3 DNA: TGTGCCATCAGTGAGCCCTCGGCCGGGAGCGATTATGGCTACACCTTC

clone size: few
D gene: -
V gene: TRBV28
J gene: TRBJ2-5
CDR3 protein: CASSFRGGETQYF
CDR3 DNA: TGTGCCAGCAGTTTTCGTGGAGGGGAGACCCAGTACTTC

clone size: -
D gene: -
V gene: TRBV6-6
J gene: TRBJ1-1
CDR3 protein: CASSVGVSTEAFF
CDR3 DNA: TGTGCCAGCAGTGTTGGGGTTAGCACTGAAGCTTTCTTT

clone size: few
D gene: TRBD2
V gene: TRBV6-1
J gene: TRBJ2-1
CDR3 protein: CASIRGGRSYNEQFF
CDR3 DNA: TGTGCCAGCATACGGGGGGGTCGCTCCTACAATGAGCAGTTCTTC

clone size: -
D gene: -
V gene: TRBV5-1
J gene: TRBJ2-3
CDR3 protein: CASSWGTDGTQYF
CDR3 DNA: TGCGCCAGCAGCTGGGGGACGGATGGTACGCAGTATTTT

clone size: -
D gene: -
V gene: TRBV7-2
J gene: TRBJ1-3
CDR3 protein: CASSFSLNTIYF
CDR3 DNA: TGTGCCAGCAGCTTCAGTCTCAACACCATATATTTT

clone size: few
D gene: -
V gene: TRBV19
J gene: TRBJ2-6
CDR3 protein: CASSIQGSGANVLTF
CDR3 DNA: TGTGCCAGTAGTATTCAGGGCTCTGGGGCCAACGTCCTGACTTTC

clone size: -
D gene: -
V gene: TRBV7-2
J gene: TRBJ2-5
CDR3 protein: CASTTTAFRGETQYF
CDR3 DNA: TGTGCCAGCACTACGACAGCTTTCCGGGGGGAGACCCAGTACTTC

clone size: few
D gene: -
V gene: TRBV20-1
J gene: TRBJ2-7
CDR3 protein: CSARGSSEEQYF
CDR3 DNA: TGCAGTGCTAGAGGTTCTAGCGAAGAGCAGTACTTC

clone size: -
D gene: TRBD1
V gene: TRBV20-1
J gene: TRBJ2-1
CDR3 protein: CSGRTGVYNEQFF
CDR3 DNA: TGCAGTGGAAGGACAGGGGTCTACAATGAGCAGTTCTTC

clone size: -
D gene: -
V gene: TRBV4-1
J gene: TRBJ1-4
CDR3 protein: CASSQVMRVATNEKLFF
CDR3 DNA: TGCGCCAGCAGCCAAGTTATGAGGGTTGCAACTAATGAAAAACTGTTTTTT

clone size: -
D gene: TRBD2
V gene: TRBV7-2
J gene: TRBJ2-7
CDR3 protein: CASAIGVGGHYEQYF
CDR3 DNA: TGTGCCAGCGCAATAGGGGTGGGAGGGCATTACGAGCAGTACTTC

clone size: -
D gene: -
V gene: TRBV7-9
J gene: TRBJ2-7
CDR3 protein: CASSPRSSSYEQYF
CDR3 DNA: TGTGCCAGCAGCCCTCGGTCAAGCTCCTACGAGCAGTACTTC

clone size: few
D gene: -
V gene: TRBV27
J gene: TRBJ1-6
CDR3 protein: CASSLTSYSPLHF
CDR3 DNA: TGTGCCAGCAGCTTGACAAGCTATTCACCCCTCCACTTT

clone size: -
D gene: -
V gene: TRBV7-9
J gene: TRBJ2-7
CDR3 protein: CASSYPDRGYEQYF
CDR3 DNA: TGTGCCAGCAGCTACCCAGACCGAGGCTACGAGCAGTACTTC

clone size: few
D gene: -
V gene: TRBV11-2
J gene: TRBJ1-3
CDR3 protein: CASSGRWGLSGNTIYF
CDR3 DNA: TGTGCCAGCAGCGGGAGGTGGGGCCTCTCTGGAAACACCATATATTTT

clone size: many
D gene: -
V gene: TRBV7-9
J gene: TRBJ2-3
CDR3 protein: CASSLASSTHAYF
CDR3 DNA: TGTGCCAGCAGCTTAGCGAGTTCGACCCATGCGTATTTT

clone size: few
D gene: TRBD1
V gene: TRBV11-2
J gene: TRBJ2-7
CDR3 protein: CASSWGTGEDYEQYF
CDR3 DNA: TGTGCCAGCAGCTGGGGGACAGGGGAGGACTACGAGCAGTACTTC

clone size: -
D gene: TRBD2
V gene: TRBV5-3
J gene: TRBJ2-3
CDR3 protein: CASLRGGESTDTQYF
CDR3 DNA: TGTGCCAGCCTTAGGGGAGGGGAAAGCACAGATACGCAGTATTTT

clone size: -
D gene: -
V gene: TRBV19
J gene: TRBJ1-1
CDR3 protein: CASRDRAKNTEAFF
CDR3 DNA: TGTGCCAGTAGAGACCGAGCAAAGAACACTGAAGCTTTCTTT

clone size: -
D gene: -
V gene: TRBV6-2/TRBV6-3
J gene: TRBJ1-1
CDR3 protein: CASSQVTGLNEAFF
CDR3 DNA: TGTGCCAGCAGCCAAGTGACGGGACTGAATGAAGCTTTCTTT

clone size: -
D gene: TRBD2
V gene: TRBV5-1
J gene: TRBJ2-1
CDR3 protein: CASSSKREPYNEQFF
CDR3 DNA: TGCGCCAGCAGCTCAAAGCGGGAACCGTACAATGAGCAGTTCTTC

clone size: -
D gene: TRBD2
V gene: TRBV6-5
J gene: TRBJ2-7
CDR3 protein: CASSPGLVSVYEQYF
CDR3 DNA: TGTGCCAGCAGTCCCGGACTAGTGAGTGTCTACGAGCAGTACTTC

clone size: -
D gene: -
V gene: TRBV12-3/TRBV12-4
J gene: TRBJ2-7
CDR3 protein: CASSLGKAYEQYF
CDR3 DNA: TGTGCCAGCAGTTTAGGCAAAGCCTACGAGCAGTACTTC

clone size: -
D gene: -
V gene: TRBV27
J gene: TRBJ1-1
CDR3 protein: CASSLVPPATEAFF
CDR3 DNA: TGTGCCAGCAGTTTAGTCCCCCCGGCCACTGAAGCTTTCTTT

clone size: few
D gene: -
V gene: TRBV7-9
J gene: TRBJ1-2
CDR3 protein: CASSQGTGSGYTF
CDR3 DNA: TGTGCCAGCAGCCAAGGAACAGGGTCCGGCTACACCTTC

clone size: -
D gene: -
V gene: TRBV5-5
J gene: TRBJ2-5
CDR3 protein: CASSLELLGTQYF
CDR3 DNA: TGTGCCAGCAGCTTGGAATTATTGGGGACCCAGTACTTC

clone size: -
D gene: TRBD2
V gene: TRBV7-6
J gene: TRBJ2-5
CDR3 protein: CASSLALSGRSETQYF
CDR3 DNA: TGTGCCAGCAGCTTAGCCCTTAGCGGGAGATCGGAGACCCAGTACTTC

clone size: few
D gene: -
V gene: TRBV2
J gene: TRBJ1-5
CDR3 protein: CASSEGLNQPQHF
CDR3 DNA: TGTGCCAGCAGTGAAGGCCTCAATCAGCCCCAGCATTTT

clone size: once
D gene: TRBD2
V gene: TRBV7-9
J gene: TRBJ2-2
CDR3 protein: CASSAIAGRTGELFF
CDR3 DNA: TGTGCCAGCAGCGCCATAGCGGGACGGACCGGGGAGCTGTTTTTT

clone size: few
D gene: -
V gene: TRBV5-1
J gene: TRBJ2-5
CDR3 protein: CASSLVPQETQYF
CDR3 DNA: TGTGCCAGCAGTTTAGTCCCCCAAGAGACCCAGTACTTC

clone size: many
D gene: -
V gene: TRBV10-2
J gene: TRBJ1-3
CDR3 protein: CASSRESSSGNTIYF
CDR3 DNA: TGCGCCAGCAGTCGGGAATCGAGCTCTGGAAACACCATATATTTT

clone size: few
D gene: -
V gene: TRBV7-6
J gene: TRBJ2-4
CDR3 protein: CASSLGGAKNIQYF
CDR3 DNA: TGTGCCAGCAGCTTAGGCGGAGCCAAAAACATTCAGTACTTC

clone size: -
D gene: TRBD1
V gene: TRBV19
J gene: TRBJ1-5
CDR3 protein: CASSTVDRGYQPQHF
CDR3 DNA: TGTGCCAGTAGTACCGTCGACAGGGGGTATCAGCCCCAGCATTTT

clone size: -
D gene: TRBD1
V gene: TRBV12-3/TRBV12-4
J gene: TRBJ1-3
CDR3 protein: CASSLDRSSGNTIYF
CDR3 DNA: TGTGCCAGCAGTTTGGACAGGAGCTCTGGAAACACCATATATTTT

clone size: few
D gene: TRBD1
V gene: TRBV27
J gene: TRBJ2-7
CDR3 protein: CASSSYRGSYEQYF
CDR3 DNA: TGTGCCAGCAGTTCCTACAGGGGTTCCTACGAGCAGTACTTC

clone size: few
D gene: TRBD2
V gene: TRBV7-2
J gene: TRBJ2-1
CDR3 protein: CASSLLFSGSSEQFF
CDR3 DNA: TGTGCCAGCAGCTTATTGTTTAGCGGGAGTAGTGAGCAGTTCTTC

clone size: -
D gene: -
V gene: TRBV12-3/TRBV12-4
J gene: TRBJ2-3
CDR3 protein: CASSFITTDTQYF
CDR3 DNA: TGTGCCAGCAGTTTCATCACGACAGATACGCAGTATTTT

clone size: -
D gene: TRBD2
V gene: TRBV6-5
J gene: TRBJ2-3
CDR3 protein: CASNRSSGGGTDTQYF
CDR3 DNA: TGTGCCAGCAACAGATCTAGCGGGGGGGGGACAGATACGCAGTATTTT

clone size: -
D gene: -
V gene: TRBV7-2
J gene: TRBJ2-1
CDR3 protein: CASSFTTREQFF
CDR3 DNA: TGTGCCAGCAGCTTTACCACCCGGGAGCAGTTCTTC

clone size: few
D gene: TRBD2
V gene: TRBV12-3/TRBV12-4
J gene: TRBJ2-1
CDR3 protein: CASSLKGTSGGLSGSYNEQFF
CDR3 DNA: TGTGCCAGCAGTTTAAAGGGGACTAGCGGGGGTCTGTCGGGCTCCTACAATGAGCAGTTCTTC

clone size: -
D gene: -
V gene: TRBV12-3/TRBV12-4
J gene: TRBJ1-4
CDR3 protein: CASSFSGGTNEKLFF
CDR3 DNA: TGTGCCAGCAGTTTCTCGGGTGGAACTAATGAAAAACTGTTTTTT

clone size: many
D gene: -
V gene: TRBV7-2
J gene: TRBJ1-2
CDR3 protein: CASSLEFGRRRDYGYTF
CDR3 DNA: TGTGCCAGCAGCTTAGAGTTTGGTCGCCGGAGGGACTATGGCTACACCTTC

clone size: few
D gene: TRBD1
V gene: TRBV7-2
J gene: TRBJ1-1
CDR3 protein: CASRRTGTMNTEAFF
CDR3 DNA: TGTGCCAGCAGGAGGACAGGGACCATGAACACTGAAGCTTTCTTT

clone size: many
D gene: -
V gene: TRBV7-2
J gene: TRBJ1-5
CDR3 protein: CASSLGVNQPQHF
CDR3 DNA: TGTGCCAGCAGCTTAGGGGTGAATCAGCCCCAGCATTTT

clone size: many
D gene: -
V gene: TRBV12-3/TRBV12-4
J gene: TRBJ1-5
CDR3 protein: CASSHGDWNQPQHF
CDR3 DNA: TGTGCCAGCAGTCACGGGGACTGGAATCAGCCCCAGCATTTT

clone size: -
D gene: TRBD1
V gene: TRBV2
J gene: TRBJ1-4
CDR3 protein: CASSEMDREIGNEKLFF
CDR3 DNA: TGTGCCAGCAGTGAGATGGACAGGGAAATTGGAAATGAAAAACTGTTTTTT

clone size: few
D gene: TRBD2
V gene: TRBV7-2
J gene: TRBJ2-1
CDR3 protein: CASSFRASGRSINEQFF
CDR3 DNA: TGTGCCAGCAGCTTTCGGGCTAGCGGGAGGTCCATCAATGAGCAGTTCTTC

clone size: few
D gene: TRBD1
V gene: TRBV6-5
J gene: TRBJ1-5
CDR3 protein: CASSYSFPGTGSPANQPQHF
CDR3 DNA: TGTGCCAGCAGTTACTCTTTTCCCGGGACAGGGAGTCCCGCCAATCAGCCCCAGCATTTT

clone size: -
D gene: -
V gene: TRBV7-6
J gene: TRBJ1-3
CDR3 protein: CASSPPFRTSSGNTIYF
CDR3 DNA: TGTGCCAGCAGCCCCCCGTTTCGGACCAGCTCTGGAAACACCATATATTTT

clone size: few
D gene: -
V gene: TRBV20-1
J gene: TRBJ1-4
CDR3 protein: CSARRPGLANEKLFF
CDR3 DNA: TGCAGTGCTAGAAGACCGGGACTGGCAAATGAAAAACTGTTTTTT

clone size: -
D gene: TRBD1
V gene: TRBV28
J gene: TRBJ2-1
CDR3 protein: CASSAPGQGRNEQFF
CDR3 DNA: TGTGCCAGCAGCGCTCCGGGACAGGGGAGAAATGAGCAGTTCTTC

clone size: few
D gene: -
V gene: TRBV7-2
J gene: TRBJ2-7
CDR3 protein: CASSLEQAPWEQYF
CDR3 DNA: TGTGCCAGCAGCTTAGAACAGGCCCCTTGGGAGCAGTACTTC

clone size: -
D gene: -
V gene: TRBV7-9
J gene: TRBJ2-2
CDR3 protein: CASSLDFSGGGELFF
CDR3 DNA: TGTGCCAGCAGCTTGGACTTCTCGGGTGGCGGGGAGCTGTTTTTT

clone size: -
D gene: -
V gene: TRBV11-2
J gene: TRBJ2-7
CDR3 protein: CASSSGWVAVYEQYF
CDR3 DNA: TGTGCCAGCAGCTCCGGGTGGGTAGCGGTATACGAGCAGTACTTC

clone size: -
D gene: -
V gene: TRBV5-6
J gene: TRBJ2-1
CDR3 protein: CASSSYGSWGNEQFF
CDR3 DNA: TGTGCCAGCAGTTCGTACGGGAGTTGGGGCAATGAGCAGTTCTTC